A single sample is the source of the 10 T cell receptor beta chains below, sequenced in a study of T cell responses to AZD1222 COVID-19 vaccine. The table came from immunoSEQ multiplex PCR; TCRdb's copy has only in-frame clones and leaves some out. The sample has 150,000 to 200,000 clones, about nine tenths seen once; the top ten hold roughly 4.3%. Specimen: peripheral blood, collected 28 days after the second dose of the MenACWY control vaccine. These receptors all come from an adult who received the MenACWY meningococcal vaccine as a control.

This chain uses TRBV5-1 with TRBJ1-1, with D hard to call. Germline-derived CDR1 and CDR2 are SGHRS and YFSETQ. The length of the CDR3 is 14 residues. Deletions cut 0 bases from V and 3 bases from J, with 9 bases between. CDR3 in DNA: TGCGCCAGCAGCTTGGCCTGGGGAGACACTGAAGCTTTCTTT. Translation gives CASSLAWGDTEAFF.

The chain couples TRBV29-1 to TRBJ2-5, with a tentative D call TRBD1 (6 bases). The germline V and J ends were trimmed by 6 bases and 3 bases, with 11 bases remaining between them. This CDR3 has 12 amino acids. Germline V CDR1 and CDR2: SQVTM, ANQGSEA. The CDR3 DNA reads TGCAGCGTACGAGGGGGTAAAGAGACCCAGTACTTC. Translated: CSVRGGKETQYF.

The rearrangement joins TRBV5-5 to TRBJ1-1; D ambiguous. The CDR3 is made up of 12 amino acids. V lost 2 bases and J lost 1, with 3 bases in between. Looked up from germline, CDR1 is SGHKS and CDR2 is YYEKEE (reference sequence). The CDR3 region has the DNA TGTGCCAGCAGCTTTACGAACACTGAAGCTTTCTTT. Its protein product is CASSFTNTEAFF. The complete variable domain, with remaining parts taken from reference TRBV5-5 and TRBJ1-1, reads DAGVTQSPTHLIKTRGQQVTLRCSPISGHKSVSWYQQVLGQGPQFIFQYYEKEERGRGNFPDRFSARQFPNYSSELNVNALLLGDSALYLCASSFTNTEAFFGQGTRLTVV.

This clone was seen a single time. This rearrangement joins TRBV18 to TRBJ1-3; D is ambiguous. The germline V gene has CDR1 KGHSH and CDR2 LQKENI. The germline V and J ends were trimmed by 3 bases and 9 bases, with 12 bases remaining between them. The CDR3 length is 13 residues. The CDR3 loop reads CASSPDRHFTIYF. The DNA of the CDR3 is TGTGCCAGCTCACCGGACCGACATTTCACCATATATTTT.

This rearrangement joins TRBV6-5 to TRBJ1-6; 8 nucleotides agree with TRBD1. Germline CDR1 MNHEY, CDR2 SVGAGI. V shed 6 bases, J shed 7 bases, and the junction held 5 bases outside the gene matches. The CDR3 has 14 residues. The CDR3 loop reads CASRTGQANSPLHF. The CDR3 nucleotides are TGTGCCAGCAGAACGGGACAGGCAAATTCACCCCTCCACTTT.

This clone was counted only a few times. J is TRBJ1-2 and V is TRBV9; weak D call: TRBD1 (5 bases). V was cut by 3 bases and J by 4 bases, with 16 bases left in between. The V gene's germline CDR1 is SGDLS and CDR2 YYNGEE. The CDR3 length is 15 residues. The DNA for the CDR3 is TGTGCCAGCAGCGCCTTACCGACAGTGATCTATGGCTACACCTTC. It yields the protein CASSALPTVIYGYTF.

V is TRBV7-2 and J is TRBJ2-7; 9 bases agree with TRBD1. V shed 5 bases and J 5 bases; nucleotides not matched to a gene: 10. This CDR3 has 15 amino acids. Germline CDR1 and CDR2: SGHTA and FQGNSA. In nucleotides, the CDR3 is TGTGCCAGCAGCGCCACCGGGACAGGGATCCACGAGCAGTACTTC. Encoded protein: CASSATGTGIHEQYF.

The gene calls are TRBV19 and TRBJ1-2; 8 positions match TRBD1. The CDR3 is made up of 14 amino acids. Losses at the gene ends were 5 bases for V and 4 bases for J; bases not matched to a gene: 6. The germline V gene has CDR1 LNHDA and CDR2 SQIVND (reference sequence). DNA for the CDR3: TGTGCCAGTAGTGTCCAGGGGGCTGGCTATGGCTACACCTTC. This gives the protein CASSVQGAGYGYTF.

The chain recombines TRBV11-1 with TRBJ2-5; a weak D match, TRBD1 (6 bases). Trimming removed 0 bases at V and 2 bases at J, with 10 bases between. CDR3 length: 15 residues. From germline, CDR1 is SGHAT and CDR2 FQDESV (reference sequence). The CDR3 DNA reads TGTGCCAGCAGCTTAGCGGGGGCCGGTCAAGAGACCCAGTACTTC. It yields the protein CASSLAGAGQETQYF.

V is TRBV6-2 or TRBV6-3 and J is TRBJ1-5, with D hard to call. The V end was cut by 2 bases, the J end by 4 bases, with 6 bases between. The germline gives CDR1 MNHEY, CDR2 SVGEGT. CDR3 length: 13 residues. The chain's CDR3 is CASSYVGNQPQHF. The CDR3 DNA follows: TGTGCCAGCAGTTACGTGGGGAATCAGCCCCAGCATTTT.